Reported below is one T cell receptor (beta chain). This sample is part of a study of T cell changes during pregnancy in multiple sclerosis. This table comes from immunoSEQ multiplex PCR, and its TCRdb copy is limited to in-frame clones, with some not included. The sample holds tens of thousands of clones, roughly 90% seen once. The length of the CDR3 is 12 residues. Germline CDR1 reads LNHNV; CDR2 reads YYDKDF (reference sequence). V dropped 5 bases and J dropped 11; count of bases not matched to a gene: 3. This chain links TRBV15 with TRBJ1-6; 7 bases agree with TRBD1. The sequence derives from a female donor with multiple sclerosis, enrolled in a pregnancy study. This material consisted of CD4+ T cells from peripheral blood mononuclear cells, taken after pregnancy. CDR3 residues: CATSGTVPPLHF. CDR3 bases: TGTGCCACCAGCGGGACAGTGCCACCCCTCCACTTT.